This passage covers 10 T cell receptor beta chains from one sample sequenced in a study of T cell changes during pregnancy in multiple sclerosis. The protocol was immunoSEQ multiplex PCR, while the TCRdb copy is restricted to in-frame clones and leaves out a portion. In the table there are 90,000 to 95,000 clones, 90% to 95% of which are singletons. The input for sequencing was peripheral blood, taken in the first trimester of pregnancy. The receptors were gathered from a female donor with multiple sclerosis, enrolled in a pregnancy study.

The chain employs TRBV30 and TRBJ1-6, with D perhaps TRBD1 (5 bases). The V end was cut by 1 base, the J end by 13 bases, with 17 bases between. The CDR3 is 14 residues long. The germline gives CDR1 GTSNPN, CDR2 SVGIG (reference sequence). The CDR3 DNA is TGTGCCTGGAGTGCCGGGACTGGGAAGAACCCCCTCCACTTT. Translated, it gives CAWSAGTGKNPLHF. Complete variable domain (other parts from reference TRBV30 and TRBJ1-6): SQTIHQWPATLVQPVGSPLSLECTVEGTSNPNLYWYRQAAGRGLQLLFYSVGIGQISSEVPQNLSASRPQDRQFILSSKKLLLSDSGFYLCAWSAGTGKNPLHFGNGTRLTVT.

V gene TRBV5-4 combines with J gene TRBJ1-2; 9 bases map to TRBD1. The germline gives CDR1 SGHNT, CDR2 YYREEE (reference sequence). V lost 4 bases, J lost 6 bases, and 13 bases stayed unmatched. This CDR3 comprises 16 residues. In DNA form, the CDR3 reads TGTGCCAGCAGCCCCAGACGCTCGACAGGGGGGCATGGCTACACCTTC. Its translation is CASSPRRSTGGHGYTF.

The chain joins TRBV5-1 to TRBJ2-2, with D maybe TRBD1 (6 bases). This CDR3 is built from 16 residues. Between the trimmed V and J ends, which lost 5 bases and 1 base, there was a span of 15 bases. CDR1 and CDR2 (germline): SGHRS, YFSETQ. CDR3: CASRPDLGQNTGELFF. DNA of the CDR3: TGCGCCAGCAGACCCGACCTGGGACAGAACACCGGGGAGCTGTTTTTT.

The rearrangement links TRBV15 to TRBJ2-7, with D maybe TRBD2 (6 bases). The V end was cut by 3 bases, the J end by 2 bases, with 11 bases between. In germline, CDR1 is LNHNV, CDR2 YYDKDF (reference sequence). CDR3 length: 14 residues. DNA of the CDR3: TGTGCCACCAGCAGTGCGGGGATAACCTACGAGCAGTACTTC. Translated: CATSSAGITYEQYF.

The chain has TRBV19 and TRBJ2-3, with TRBD1 matching over 9 bases. After removal of 3 bases from V and 2 bases from J, the junction contained 9 bases not matched to a gene. The CDR3 is 17 residues long. Germline CDR1 reads LNHDA; CDR2 reads SQIVND (reference sequence). The DNA of the CDR3 is TGTGCCAGTAGTATCCAGGCCGGGACAGGGAACACAGATACGCAGTATTTT. It codes for CASSIQAGTGNTDTQYF.

The chain combines TRBV9 with TRBJ1-5; 8 bases agree with TRBD1. V was clipped by 4 bases and J by 4 bases; unmatched bases: 4. The CDR3 extends over 14 amino acids. The germline V gene encodes CDR1 SGDLS and CDR2 YYNGEE. The CDR3 region has the DNA TGTGCCAGCAGCAAGGGACAGGAAAATCAGCCCCAGCATTTT. This sequence encodes CASSKGQENQPQHF.

The chain links TRBV5-6 to TRBJ2-5; D may be TRBD2 (5 bases). Germline values: CDR1 SGHDT, CDR2 YYEEEE. This CDR3 contains 16 residues. V lost 3 bases and J lost 5, with 20 bases in between. Here the CDR3 reads CASSSRDGFGLETQYF. As DNA, the CDR3 is TGTGCCAGCAGCTCACGGGATGGGTTTGGGTTGGAGACCCAGTACTTC. The variable domain in full, with the rest retrieved from reference TRBV5-6 and TRBJ2-5, is DAGVTQSPTHLIKTRGQQVTLRCSPKSGHDTVSWYQQALGQGPQFIFQYYEEEERQRGNFPDRFSGHQFPNYSSELNVNALLLGDSALYLCASSSRDGFGLETQYFGPGTRLLVL.

The J gene is TRBJ1-2, the V gene TRBV6-5; D ambiguous. The CDR3 loop spans 13 amino acids. CDR1 is MNHEY, CDR2 SVGAGI, per germline. V was cut by 4 bases and J by 6 bases, with 12 bases left in between. CDR3 protein: CASSFTKGDGYTF. In nucleotides, the CDR3 is TGTGCCAGCAGTTTTACCAAGGGAGATGGCTACACCTTC.

This clone appeared a single time. This chain joins TRBV6-5 and TRBJ2-1; TRBD2 aligns across 9 bases. V shed 6 bases, J shed 4 bases, and the junction held 7 bases outside the gene matches. The CDR3 has 15 residues. Germline CDR1 MNHEY, CDR2 SVGAGI. The CDR3 sequence is CASSPSGGPYNEQFF. Here the CDR3 DNA reads TGTGCCAGCAGCCCAAGCGGGGGGCCGTACAATGAGCAGTTCTTC.

The chain is built from TRBV4-1 and TRBJ2-7; 7 bases match TRBD2. Trimming removed 8 bases from V and 0 bases from J; junction bases left unmatched: 7. Germline V gives CDR1 MGHRA, CDR2 YSYEKL. This CDR3 is 14 amino acids long. The CDR3 nucleotides are TGCGCCAGCTCATCACCGGGGGGCTCCTACGAGCAGTACTTC. Translated, it gives CASSSPGGSYEQYF.